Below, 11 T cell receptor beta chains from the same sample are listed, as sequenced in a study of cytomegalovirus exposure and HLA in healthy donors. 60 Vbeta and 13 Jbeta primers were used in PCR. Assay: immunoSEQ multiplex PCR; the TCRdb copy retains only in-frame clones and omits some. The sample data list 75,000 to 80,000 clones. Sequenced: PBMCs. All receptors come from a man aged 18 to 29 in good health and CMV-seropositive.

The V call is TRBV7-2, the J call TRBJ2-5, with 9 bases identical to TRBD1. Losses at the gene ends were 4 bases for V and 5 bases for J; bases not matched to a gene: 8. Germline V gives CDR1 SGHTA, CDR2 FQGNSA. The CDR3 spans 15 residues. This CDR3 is CASSYQGGQGETQYF. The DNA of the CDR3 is TGTGCCAGCAGCTACCAGGGAGGACAGGGGGAGACCCAGTACTTC.

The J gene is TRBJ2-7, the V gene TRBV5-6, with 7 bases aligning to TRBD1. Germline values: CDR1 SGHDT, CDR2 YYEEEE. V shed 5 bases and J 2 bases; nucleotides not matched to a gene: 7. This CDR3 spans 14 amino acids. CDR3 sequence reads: CASRPITGAYEQYF. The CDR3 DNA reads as TGTGCCAGCAGACCGATTACAGGGGCCTACGAGCAGTACTTC.

The CDR3 DNA reads as TGTGCCAGCAGCTTAGGTTTCAGGGACAGGCTAACTACAGATACGCAGTATTTT. Its protein is CASSLGFRDRLTTDTQYF. J is TRBJ2-3 and V is TRBV11-2; TRBD1 agrees at 8 bases. The CDR3 consists of 18 residues. The V gene end was trimmed by 1 base and the J gene end by 3 bases; junction bases not matched to a gene: 12. Per germline, CDR1 SGHAT and CDR2 FQNNGV.

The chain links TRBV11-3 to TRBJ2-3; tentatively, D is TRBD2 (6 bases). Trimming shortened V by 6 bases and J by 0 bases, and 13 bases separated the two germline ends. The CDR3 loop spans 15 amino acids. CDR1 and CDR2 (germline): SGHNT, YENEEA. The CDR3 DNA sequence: TGTGCCAGCAGTTCCCGGGGGACTAGCACAGATACGCAGTATTTT. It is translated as CASSSRGTSTDTQYF.

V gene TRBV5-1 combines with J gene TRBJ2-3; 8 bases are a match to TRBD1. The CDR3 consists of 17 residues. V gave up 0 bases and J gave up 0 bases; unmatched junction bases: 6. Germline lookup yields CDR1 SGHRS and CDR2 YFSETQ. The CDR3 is CASSLVSGDRSTDTQYF. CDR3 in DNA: TGCGCCAGCAGCTTGGTATCTGGGGACAGGAGCACAGATACGCAGTATTTT.

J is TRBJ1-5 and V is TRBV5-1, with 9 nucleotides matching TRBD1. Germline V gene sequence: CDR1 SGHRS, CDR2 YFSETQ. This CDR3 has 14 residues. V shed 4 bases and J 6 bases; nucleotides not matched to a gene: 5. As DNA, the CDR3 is TGCGCCAGCAGCCAGGACAGGGGCGGTCAGCCCCAGCATTTT. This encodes CASSQDRGGQPQHF. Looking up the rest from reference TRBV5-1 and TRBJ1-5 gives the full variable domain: KAGVTQTPRYLIKTRGQQVTLSCSPISGHRSVSWYQQTPGQGLQFLFEYFSETQRNKGNFPGRFSGRQFSNSRSEMNVSTLELGDSALYLCASSQDRGGQPQHFGDGTRLSIL.

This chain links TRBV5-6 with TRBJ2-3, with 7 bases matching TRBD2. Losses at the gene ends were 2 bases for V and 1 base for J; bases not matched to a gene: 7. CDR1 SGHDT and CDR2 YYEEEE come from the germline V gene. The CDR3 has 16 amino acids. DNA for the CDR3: TGTGCCAGCAGCTTTCGGGGGAGCGGGGGCACAGATACGCAGTATTTT. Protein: CASSFRGSGGTDTQYF. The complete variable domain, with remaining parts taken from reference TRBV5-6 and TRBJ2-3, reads DAGVTQSPTHLIKTRGQQVTLRCSPKSGHDTVSWYQQALGQGPQFIFQYYEEEERQRGNFPDRFSGHQFPNYSSELNVNALLLGDSALYLCASSFRGSGGTDTQYFGPGTRLTVL.

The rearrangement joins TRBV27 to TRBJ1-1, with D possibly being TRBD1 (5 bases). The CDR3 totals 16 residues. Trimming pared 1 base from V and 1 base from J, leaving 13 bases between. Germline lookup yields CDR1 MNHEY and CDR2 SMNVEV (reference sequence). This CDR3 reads CASSLYWTSSNTEAFF. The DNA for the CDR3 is TGTGCCAGCAGTTTATACTGGACATCCTCGAACACTGAAGCTTTCTTT.

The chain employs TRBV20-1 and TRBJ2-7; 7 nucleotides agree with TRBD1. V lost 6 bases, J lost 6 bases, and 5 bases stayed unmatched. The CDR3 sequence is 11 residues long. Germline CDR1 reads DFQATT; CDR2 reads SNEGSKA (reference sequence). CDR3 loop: CSAPTGSEQYF. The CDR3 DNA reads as TGCAGTGCCCCGACAGGGAGCGAGCAGTACTTC.

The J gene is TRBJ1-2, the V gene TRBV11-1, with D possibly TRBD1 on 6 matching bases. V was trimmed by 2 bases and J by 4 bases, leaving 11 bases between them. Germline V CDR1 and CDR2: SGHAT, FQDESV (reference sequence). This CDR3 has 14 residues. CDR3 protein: CASSLKGGGYGYTF. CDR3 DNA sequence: TGTGCCAGCAGCTTAAAAGGGGGTGGCTATGGCTACACCTTC.

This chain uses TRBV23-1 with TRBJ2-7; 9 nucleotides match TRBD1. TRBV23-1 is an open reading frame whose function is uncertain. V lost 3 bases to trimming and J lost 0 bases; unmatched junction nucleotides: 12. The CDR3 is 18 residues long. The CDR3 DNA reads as TGCGCCAGCAGTCACTCCCGGGACAGGGCGGAGTACTCCTACGAGCAGTACTTC. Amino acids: CASSHSRDRAEYSYEQYF.